This T cell receptor beta chain was identified during a study of T cells in narcolepsy. The germline V gene has CDR1 MGHDK and CDR2 SYGVNS. CDR3 length: 16 residues. J gave up 4 bases and V 0 bases, and 8 bases lay outside the gene matches. Concerning this clone: As yet, its antigen is unknown.

Assay: immunoSEQ multiplex PCR; the TCRdb copy retains only in-frame clones and omits some. The table has under 35,000 clones, 82% seen once. Study results and limitations: Same-patient CSF and blood CD4+ T cell clonotypes included HCRT-specific and TRIB2-specific autoreactive ones. Reportedly, autoreactive clonotypes were serially detected in patients' blood but not controls'.

This TCR was sampled from a human donor with narcolepsy. The chain has TRBV25-1 and TRBJ2-5; 7 bases are shared with TRBD1. Source material: CD45RA- memory CD4+ T cells from PBMCs. The CDR3 protein is CASSEYPPTGPETQYF. CDR3 DNA: TGTGCCAGCAGTGAATACCCCCCGACAGGGCCAGAGACCCAGTACTTC. The whole variable domain, filled in from reference TRBV25-1 and TRBJ2-5, reads EADIYQTPRYLVIGTGKKITLECSQTMGHDKMYWYQQDPGMELHLIHYSYGVNSTEKGDLSSESTVSRIRTEHFPLTLESARPSHTSQYLCASSEYPPTGPETQYFGPGTRLLVL.